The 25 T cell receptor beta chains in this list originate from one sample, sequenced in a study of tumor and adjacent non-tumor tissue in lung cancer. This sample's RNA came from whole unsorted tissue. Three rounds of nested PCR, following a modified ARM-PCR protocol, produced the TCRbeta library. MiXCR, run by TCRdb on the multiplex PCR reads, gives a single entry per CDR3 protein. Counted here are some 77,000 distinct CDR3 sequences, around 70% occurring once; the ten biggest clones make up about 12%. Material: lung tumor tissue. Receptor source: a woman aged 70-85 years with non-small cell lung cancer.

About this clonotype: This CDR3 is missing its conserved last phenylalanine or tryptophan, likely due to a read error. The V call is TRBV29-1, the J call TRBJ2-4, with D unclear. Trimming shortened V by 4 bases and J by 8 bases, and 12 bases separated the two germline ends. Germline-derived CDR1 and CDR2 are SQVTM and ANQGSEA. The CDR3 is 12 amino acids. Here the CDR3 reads CSVGASRDIQYL. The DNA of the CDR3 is TGCAGCGTTGGGGCCTCAAGGGACATTCAGTACCTC.

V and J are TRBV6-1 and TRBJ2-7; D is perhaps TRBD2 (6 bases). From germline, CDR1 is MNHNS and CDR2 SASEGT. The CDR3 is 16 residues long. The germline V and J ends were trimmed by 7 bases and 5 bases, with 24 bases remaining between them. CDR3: CASIRQPLAGMDEQYF. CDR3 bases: TGTGCCAGCATCCGCCAACCACTGGCGGGAATGGACGAGCAGTACTTC.

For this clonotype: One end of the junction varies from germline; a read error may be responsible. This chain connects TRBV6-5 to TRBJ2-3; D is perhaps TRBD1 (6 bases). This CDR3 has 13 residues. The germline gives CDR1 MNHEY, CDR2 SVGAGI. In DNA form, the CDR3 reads TGTGCCAGCAAGGTACAGGGTCTAGATATGCAGTATTTT. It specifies CASKVQGLDMQYF.

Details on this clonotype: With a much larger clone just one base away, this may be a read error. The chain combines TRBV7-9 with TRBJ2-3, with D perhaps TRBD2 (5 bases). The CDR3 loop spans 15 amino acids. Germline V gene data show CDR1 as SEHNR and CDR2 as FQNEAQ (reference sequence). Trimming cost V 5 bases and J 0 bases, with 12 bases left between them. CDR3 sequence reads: CASSPPRVSTDTQYF. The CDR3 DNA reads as TGTGCCAGCAGCCCCCCGAGGGTGAGCACAGATACGCAGTATTTT.

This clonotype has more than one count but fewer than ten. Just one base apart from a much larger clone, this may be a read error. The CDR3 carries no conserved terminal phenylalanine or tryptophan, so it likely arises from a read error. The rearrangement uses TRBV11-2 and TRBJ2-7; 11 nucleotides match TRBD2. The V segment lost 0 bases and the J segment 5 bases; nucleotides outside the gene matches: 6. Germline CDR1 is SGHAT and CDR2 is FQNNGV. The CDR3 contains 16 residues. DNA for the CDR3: TGTGCCAGCAGCTTAGAGGCTCTAGCGGGAGGCCACGAGCAGTACTCC. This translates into CASSLEALAGGHEQYS.

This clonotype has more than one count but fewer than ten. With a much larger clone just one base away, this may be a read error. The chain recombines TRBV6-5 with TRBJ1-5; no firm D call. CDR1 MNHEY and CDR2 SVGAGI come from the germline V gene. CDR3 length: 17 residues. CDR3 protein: CVSSYSPPGRGEQPQHF. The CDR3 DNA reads TGTGTCAGCAGTTACTCACCTCCTGGGAGAGGAGAACAGCCCCAGCATTTT.

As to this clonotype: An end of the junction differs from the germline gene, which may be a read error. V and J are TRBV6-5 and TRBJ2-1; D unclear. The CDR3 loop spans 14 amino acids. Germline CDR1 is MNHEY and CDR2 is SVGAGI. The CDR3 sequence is CASSRPSLTDERFF. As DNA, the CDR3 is TGTGCCAGCAGCCGACCCAGTCTCACGGATGAGCGGTTCTTC.

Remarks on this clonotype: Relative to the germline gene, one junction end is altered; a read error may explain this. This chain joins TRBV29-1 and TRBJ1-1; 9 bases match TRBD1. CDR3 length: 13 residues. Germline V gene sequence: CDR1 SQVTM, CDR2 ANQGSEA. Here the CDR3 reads CGGQGQTNTEDFF. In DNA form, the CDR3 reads TGCGGGGGACAGGGACAGACGAACACTGAAGATTTCTTT.

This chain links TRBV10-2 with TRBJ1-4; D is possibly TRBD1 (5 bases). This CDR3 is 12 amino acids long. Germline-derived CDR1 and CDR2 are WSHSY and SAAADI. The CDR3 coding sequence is TGCGGCACCGGACACCTTAATGAAAAACTGTTTTTT. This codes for CGTGHLNEKLFF.

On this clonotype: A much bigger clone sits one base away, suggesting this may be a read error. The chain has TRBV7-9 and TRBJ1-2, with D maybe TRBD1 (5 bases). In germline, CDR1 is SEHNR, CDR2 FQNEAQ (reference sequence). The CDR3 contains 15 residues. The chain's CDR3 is CASTLGAGPNYGYTF. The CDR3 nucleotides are TGTGCCAGCACCTTAGGGGCAGGGCCTAACTATGGCTACACCTTC.

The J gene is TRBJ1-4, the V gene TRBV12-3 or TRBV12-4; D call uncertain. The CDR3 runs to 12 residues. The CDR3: CAARRLNEKLFF. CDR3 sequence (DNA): TGTGCTGCCCGGCGTCTTAATGAAAAACTGTTTTTT.

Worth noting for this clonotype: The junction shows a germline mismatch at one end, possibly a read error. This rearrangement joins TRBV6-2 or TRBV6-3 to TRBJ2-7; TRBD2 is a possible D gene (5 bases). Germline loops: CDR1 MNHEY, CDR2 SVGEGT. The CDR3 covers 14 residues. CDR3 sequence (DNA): TGTGCCATCAGACGAGCGGAACCCTCCTACGAGCTGTACTTC. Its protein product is CAIRRAEPSYELYF.

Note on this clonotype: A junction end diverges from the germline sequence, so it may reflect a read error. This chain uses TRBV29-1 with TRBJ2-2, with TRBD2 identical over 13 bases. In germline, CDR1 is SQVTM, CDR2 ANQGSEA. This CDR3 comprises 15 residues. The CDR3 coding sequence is TGCAGCGCCCGGACTAGCGGGAGTGTCGCCGGGGAGTTGTTTTTT. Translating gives CSARTSGSVAGELFF.

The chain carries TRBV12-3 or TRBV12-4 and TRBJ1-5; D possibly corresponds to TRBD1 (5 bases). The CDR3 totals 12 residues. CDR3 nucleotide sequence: TGTACCGGCAGCCGGGACCCCGTCCCCCAGCATTTT. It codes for CTGSRDPVPQHF.

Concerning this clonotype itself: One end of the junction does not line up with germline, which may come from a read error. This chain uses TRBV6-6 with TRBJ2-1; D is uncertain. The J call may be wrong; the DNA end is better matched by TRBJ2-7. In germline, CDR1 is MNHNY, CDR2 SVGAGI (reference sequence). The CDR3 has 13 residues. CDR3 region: CASRYSRGYEQYF. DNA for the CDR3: TGTGCCAGCAGATACTCGAGAGGCTATGAGCAGTACTTC.

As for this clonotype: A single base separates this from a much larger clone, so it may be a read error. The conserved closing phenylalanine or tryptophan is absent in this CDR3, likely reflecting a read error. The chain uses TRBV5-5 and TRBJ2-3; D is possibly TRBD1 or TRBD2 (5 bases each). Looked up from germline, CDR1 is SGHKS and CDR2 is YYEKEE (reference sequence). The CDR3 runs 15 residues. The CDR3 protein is CASRKTVSSIDTQYL. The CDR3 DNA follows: TGTGCCAGCAGGAAGACAGTTTCTAGCATAGATACGCAGTATCTT.

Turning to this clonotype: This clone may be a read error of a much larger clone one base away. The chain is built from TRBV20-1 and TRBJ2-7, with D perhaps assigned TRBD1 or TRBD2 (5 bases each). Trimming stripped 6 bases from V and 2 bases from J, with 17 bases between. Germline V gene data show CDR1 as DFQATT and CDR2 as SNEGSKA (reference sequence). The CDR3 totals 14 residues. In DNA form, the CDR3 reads TGCAGTGCCAGCGAGAGTAGGGGAGCCTACGAGCAGTACTTC. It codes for CSASESRGAYEQYF.

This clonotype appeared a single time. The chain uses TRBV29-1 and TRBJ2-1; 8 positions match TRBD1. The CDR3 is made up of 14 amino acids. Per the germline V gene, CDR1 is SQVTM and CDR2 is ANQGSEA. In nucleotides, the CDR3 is TGCGTCGTTAATCTCGGACAGGGAAGAAATGAGCAGTTCTTC. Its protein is CVVNLGQGRNEQFF.

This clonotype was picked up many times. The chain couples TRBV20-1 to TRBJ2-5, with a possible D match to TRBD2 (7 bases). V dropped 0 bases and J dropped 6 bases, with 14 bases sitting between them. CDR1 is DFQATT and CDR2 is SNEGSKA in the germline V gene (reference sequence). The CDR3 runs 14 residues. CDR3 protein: CSAREGGGSQTQYF. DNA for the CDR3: TGCAGTGCTAGAGAAGGGGGGGGTTCGCAGACCCAGTACTTC.

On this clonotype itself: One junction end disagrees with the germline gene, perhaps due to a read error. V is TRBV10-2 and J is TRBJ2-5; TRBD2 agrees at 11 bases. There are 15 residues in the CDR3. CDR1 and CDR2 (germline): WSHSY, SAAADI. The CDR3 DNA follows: TGCGCCTGCAGGGGGTCACTAGCGGGAGATGACACTCAGTACTTC. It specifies CACRGSLAGDDTQYF.

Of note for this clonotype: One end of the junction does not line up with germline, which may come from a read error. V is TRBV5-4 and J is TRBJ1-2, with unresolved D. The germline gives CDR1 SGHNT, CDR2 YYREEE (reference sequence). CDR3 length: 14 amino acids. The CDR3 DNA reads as TGTGCCTGCAGCCTACCAAATGAGACATCAGGCTACACCTTC. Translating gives CACSLPNETSGYTF.

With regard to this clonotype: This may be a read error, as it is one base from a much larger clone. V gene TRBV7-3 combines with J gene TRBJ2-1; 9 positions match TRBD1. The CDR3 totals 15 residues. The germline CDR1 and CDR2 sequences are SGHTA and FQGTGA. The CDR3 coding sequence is TGTGCCAGCAGCTTAGACAGGGGGAAGGACAATGAGCTGTTCTTC. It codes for CASSLDRGKDNELFF.

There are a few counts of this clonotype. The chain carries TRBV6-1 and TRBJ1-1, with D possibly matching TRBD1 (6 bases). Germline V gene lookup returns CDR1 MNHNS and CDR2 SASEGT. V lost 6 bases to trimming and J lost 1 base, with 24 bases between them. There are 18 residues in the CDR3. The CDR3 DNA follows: TGTGCCAGCAGCATCTTGAAACTCACAGGGTTGGAGAACACTGAAGCTTTCTTT. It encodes CASSILKLTGLENTEAFF.

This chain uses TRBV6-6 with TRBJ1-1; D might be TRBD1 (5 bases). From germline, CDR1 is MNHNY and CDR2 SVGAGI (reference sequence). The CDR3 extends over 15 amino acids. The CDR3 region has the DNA TGTATCAGCAGGTCTAGCAAGGGGCGGAACACTGAAGCTTTCTTT. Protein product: CISRSSKGRNTEAFF.

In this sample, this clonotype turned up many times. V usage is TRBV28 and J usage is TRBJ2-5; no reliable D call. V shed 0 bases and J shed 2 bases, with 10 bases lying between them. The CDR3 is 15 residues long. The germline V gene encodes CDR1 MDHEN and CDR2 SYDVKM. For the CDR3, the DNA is TGTGCCAGCAGTTTATGGAGGAGCGCACAAGAGACCCAGTACTTC. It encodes CASSLWRSAQETQYF.